This note documents a single T cell receptor (beta chain) sequence. These data belong to a study of blood T cell repertoires in COVID-19. Assay used: immunoSEQ multiplex PCR; TCRdb lists only in-frame clones, some missing. The sample includes about 33,000 clones, roughly 90% of them seen just once. CDR3 length: 13 residues. Trimming took 6 bases from V and 4 from J; bases not matched to a gene: 3. The specimen sequenced was peripheral blood. The chain has TRBV12-3 or TRBV12-4 and TRBJ2-5; 9 bases align to TRBD1. The sequence came from a human donor in a cohort sampled during active COVID-19. For the CDR3, the DNA is TGTGCCAGCAGCCGGGACAGGGTAGAGACCCAGTACTTC. This gives the protein CASSRDRVETQYF.